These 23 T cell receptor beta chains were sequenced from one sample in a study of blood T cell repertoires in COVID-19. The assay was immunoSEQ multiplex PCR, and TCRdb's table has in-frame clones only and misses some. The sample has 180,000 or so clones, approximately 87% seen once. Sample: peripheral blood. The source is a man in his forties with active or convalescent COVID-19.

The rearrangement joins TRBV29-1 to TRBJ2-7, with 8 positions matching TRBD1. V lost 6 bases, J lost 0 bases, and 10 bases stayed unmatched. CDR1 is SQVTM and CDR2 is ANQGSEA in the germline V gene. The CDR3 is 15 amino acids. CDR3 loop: CSVLPGTGPSYEQYF. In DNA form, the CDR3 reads TGCAGCGTCCTACCGGGGACAGGACCCTCCTACGAGCAGTACTTC.

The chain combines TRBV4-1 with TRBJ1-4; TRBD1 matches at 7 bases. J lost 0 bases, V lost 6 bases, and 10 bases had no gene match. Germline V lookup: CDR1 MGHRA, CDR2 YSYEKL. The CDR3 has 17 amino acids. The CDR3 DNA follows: TGCGCCAGCAGTCCAGGGGGGTTTCAAGCAACTAATGAAAAACTGTTTTTT. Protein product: CASSPGGFQATNEKLFF.

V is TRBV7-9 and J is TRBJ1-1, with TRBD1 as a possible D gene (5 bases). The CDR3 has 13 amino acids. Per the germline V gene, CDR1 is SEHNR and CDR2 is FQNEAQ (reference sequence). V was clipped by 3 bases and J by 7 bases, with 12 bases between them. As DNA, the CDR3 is TGTGCCAGCAGCTTTGGCTCGGGGGGTGAAGCTTTCTTT. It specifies CASSFGSGGEAFF.

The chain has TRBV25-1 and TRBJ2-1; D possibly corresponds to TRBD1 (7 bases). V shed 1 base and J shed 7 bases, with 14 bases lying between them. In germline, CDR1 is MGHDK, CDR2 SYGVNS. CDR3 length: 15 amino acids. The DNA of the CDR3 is TGTGCCAGCAGTGAATTAGGAGGGGGCGGGAATGAGCAGTTCTTC. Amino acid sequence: CASSELGGGGNEQFF.

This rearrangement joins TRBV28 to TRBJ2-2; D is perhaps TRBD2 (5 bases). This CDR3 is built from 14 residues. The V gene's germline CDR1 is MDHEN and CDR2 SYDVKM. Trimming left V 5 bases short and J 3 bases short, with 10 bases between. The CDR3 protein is CASSPGFYTGELFF. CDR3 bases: TGTGCCAGCAGTCCGGGGTTTTACACCGGGGAGCTGTTTTTT. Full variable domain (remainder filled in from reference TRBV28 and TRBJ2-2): DVKVTQSSRYLVKRTGEKVFLECVQDMDHENMFWYRQDPGLGLRLIYFSYDVKMKEKGDIPEGYSVSREKKERFSLILESASTNQTSMYLCASSPGFYTGELFFGEGSRLTVL.

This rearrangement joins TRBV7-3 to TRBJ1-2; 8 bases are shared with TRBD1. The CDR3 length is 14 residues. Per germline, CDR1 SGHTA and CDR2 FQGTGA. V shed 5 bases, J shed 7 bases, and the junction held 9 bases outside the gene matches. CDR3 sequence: CASSLRGTGVGYTF. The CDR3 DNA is TGTGCCAGCAGCCTTAGGGGGACAGGTGTTGGCTACACCTTC.

The CDR3 DNA follows: TGTGCCAGCAGCGGGGACAGCTATGGCTACACCTTC. Its protein is CASSGDSYGYTF. The chain recombines TRBV7-3 with TRBJ1-2, with 7 bases matching TRBD1. The CDR3 runs to 12 residues. Losses at the gene ends were 5 bases for V and 4 bases for J; bases not matched to a gene: 1. Germline V gene sequence: CDR1 SGHTA, CDR2 FQGTGA.

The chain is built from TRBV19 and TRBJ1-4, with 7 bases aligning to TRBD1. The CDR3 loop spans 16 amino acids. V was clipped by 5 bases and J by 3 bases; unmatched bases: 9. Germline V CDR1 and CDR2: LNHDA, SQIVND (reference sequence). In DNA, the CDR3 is TGTGCCAGTAGTCGGGACAGCACCGGGCCTAATGAAAAACTGTTTTTT. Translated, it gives CASSRDSTGPNEKLFF.

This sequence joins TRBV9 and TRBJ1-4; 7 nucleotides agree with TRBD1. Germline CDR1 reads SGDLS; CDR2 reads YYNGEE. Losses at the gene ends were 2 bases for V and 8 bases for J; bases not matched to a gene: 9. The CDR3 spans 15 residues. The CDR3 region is CASSVDPGTAEKLFF. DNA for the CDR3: TGTGCCAGCAGCGTGGATCCCGGGACAGCGGAAAAACTGTTTTTT.

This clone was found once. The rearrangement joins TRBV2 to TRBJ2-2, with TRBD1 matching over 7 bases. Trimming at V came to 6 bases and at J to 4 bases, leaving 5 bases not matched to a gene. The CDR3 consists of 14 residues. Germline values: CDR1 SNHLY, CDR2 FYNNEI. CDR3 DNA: TGTGCCAGCAGCCGGGACAGCCGCACCGGGGAGCTGTTTTTT. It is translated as CASSRDSRTGELFF. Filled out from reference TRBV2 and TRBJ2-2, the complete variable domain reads EPEVTQTPSHQVTQMGQEVILRCVPISNHLYFYWYRQILGQKVEFLVSFYNNEISEKSEIFDDQFSVERPDGSNFTLKIRSTKLEDSAMYFCASSRDSRTGELFFGEGSRLTVL.

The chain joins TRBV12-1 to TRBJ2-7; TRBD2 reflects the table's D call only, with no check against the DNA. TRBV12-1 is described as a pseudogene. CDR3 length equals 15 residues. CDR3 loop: CASSFRLYLSYEQYF. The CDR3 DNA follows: TGTGCCAGCAGCTTCCGACTTTATCTCTCCTACGAGCAGTACTTC.

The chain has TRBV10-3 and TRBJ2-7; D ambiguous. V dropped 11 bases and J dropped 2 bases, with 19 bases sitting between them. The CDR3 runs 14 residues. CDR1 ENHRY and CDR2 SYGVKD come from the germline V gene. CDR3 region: CAVATNLGAYEQYF. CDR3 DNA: TGTGCCGTTGCTACTAACCTAGGTGCCTACGAGCAGTACTTC.

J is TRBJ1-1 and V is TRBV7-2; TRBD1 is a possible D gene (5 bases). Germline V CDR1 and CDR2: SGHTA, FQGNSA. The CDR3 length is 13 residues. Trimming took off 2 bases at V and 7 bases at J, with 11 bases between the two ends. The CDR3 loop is CASSLSRVGEAFF. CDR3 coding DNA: TGTGCCAGCAGCTTAAGCAGGGTTGGTGAAGCTTTCTTT.

CDR3 bases: TGTGCCAGTAGTGTGAACAGGGGTTCACCCCTCCACTTT. Translated, it gives CASSVNRGSPLHF. The rearrangement uses TRBV19 and TRBJ1-6, with 7 bases fitting TRBD1. CDR1 is LNHDA and CDR2 is SQIVND in the germline V gene (reference sequence). J was trimmed by 9 bases and V by 5 bases; bases with no gene match: 4. This CDR3 contains 13 residues. The full variable domain, with the rest looked up from reference TRBV19 and TRBJ1-6, is DGGITQSPKYLFRKEGQNVTLSCEQNLNHDAMYWYRQDPGQGLRLIYYSQIVNDFQKGDIAEGYSVSREKKESFPLTVTSAQKNPTAFYLCASSVNRGSPLHFGNGTRLTVT.

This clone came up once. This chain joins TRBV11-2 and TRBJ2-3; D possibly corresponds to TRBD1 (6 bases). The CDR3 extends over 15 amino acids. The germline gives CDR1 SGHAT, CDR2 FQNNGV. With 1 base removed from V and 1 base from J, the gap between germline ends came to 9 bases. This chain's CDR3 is CASSLAGDGTDTQYF. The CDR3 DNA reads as TGTGCCAGCAGCTTAGCAGGGGACGGCACAGATACGCAGTATTTT. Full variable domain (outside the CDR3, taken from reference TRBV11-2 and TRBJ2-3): EAGVAQSPRYKIIEKRQSVAFWCNPISGHATLYWYQQILGQGPKLLIQFQNNGVVDDSQLPKDRFSAERLKGVDSTLKIQPAKLEDSAVYLCASSLAGDGTDTQYFGPGTRLTVL.

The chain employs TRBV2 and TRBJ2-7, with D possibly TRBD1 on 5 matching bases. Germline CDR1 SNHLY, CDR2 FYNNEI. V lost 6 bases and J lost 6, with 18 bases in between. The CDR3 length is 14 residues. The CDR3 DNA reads TGTGCCAGCAGAGGAGTAGGCAAGGGGCTCGAGCAGTACTTC. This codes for CASRGVGKGLEQYF.

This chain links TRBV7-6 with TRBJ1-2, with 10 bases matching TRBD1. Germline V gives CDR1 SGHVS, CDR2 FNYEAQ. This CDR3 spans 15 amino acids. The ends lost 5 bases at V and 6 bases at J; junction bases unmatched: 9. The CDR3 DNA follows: TGTGCCAGCAGCCAACAATCGACAGGGGGCAATGGCTACACCTTC. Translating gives CASSQQSTGGNGYTF.

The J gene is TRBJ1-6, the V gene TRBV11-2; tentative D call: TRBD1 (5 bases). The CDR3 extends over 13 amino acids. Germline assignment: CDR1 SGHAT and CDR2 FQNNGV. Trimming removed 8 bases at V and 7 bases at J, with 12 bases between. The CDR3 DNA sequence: TGTGCCAGCTCCCAGGGAATCAATTCACCCCTCCACTTT. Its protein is CASSQGINSPLHF.

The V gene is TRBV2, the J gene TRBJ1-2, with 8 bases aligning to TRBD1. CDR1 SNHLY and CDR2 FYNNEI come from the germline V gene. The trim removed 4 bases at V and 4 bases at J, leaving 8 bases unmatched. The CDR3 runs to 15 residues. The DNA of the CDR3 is TGTGCCAGCAGTGTCCAGGGGGCTAATAGCTATGGCTACACCTTC. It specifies CASSVQGANSYGYTF. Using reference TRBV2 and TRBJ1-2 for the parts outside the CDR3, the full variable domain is EPEVTQTPSHQVTQMGQEVILRCVPISNHLYFYWYRQILGQKVEFLVSFYNNEISEKSEIFDDQFSVERPDGSNFTLKIRSTKLEDSAMYFCASSVQGANSYGYTFGSGTRLTVV.

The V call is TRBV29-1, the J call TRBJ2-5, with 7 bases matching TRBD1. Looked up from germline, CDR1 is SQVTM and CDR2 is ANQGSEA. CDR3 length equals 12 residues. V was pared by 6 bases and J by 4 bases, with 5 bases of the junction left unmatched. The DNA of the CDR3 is TGCAGCGTGCGACAGGGCTCAGAGACCCAGTACTTC. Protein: CSVRQGSETQYF.

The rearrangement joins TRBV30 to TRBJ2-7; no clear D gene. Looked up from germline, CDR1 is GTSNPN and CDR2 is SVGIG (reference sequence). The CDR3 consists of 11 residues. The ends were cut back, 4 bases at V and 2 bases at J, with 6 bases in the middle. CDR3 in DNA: TGTGCCTGGATGAACACCTACGAGCAGTACTTC. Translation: CAWMNTYEQYF.

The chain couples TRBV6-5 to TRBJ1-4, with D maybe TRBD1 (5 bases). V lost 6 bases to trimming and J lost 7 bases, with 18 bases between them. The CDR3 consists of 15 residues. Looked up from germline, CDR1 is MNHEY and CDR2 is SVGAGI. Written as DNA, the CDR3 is TGTGCCAGCAGCGCCCAGCAGGGTGGGCTTGAAAAACTGTTTTTT. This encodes CASSAQQGGLEKLFF.

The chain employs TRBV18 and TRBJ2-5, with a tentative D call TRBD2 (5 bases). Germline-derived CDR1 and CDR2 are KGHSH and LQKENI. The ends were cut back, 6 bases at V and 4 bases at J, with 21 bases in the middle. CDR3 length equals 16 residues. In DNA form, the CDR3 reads TGTGCCAGCTCCCCTACCGTGGGGAGCGTTGGAGAGACCCAGTACTTC. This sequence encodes CASSPTVGSVGETQYF.